Listed below are T cell receptor beta chains from one sample, sequenced in a study of blood T cell repertoires in COVID-19. Repertoires were generated with immunoSEQ multiplex PCR, while TCRdb's copy carries only in-frame clones and drops some. The sample has about 260,000 clones, about 89% seen once. The material sequenced was peripheral blood. These receptors were obtained from a man between 35 and 55 years old with active or convalescent COVID-19. The CDR3 runs from the conserved cysteine through the conserved F or W. D genes are given only for firm matches. A row's size may be missing; if present it is once, few, many or a size class.

d_gene | abundance | j_gene | v_gene | CDR3aa | CDR3nt
. | . | TRBJ1-6 | TRBV6-1 | CASSESSGPAGNSPLHF | TGTGCCAGCAGTGAAAGTTCGGGTCCGGCCGGTAATTCACCCCTCCACTTT
TRBD1 | . | TRBJ1-5 | TRBV12-3/TRBV12-4 | CASRQGSDQPQHF | TGTGCCAGCCGACAGGGTAGCGATCAGCCCCAGCATTTT
. | once | TRBJ1-2 | TRBV6-1 | CASSENLPVLNYGYTF | TGTGCCAGCAGTGAAAACTTGCCGGTGTTAAACTATGGCTACACCTTC
TRBD2 | many | TRBJ2-7 | TRBV2 | CASSDWVAGVGEYF | TGTGCCAGCAGTGATTGGGTAGCGGGAGTGGGGGAGTACTTC
TRBD2 | . | TRBJ2-1 | TRBV5-4 | CASSLVASGSNEQFF | TGTGCCAGCAGCTTGGTGGCTAGCGGGAGCAATGAGCAGTTCTTC
TRBD1 | . | TRBJ2-5 | TRBV24-1 | CATSDPGTGIGGETQYF | TGTGCCACCAGTGACCCTGGGACAGGGATAGGAGGAGAGACCCAGTACTTC
. | . | TRBJ2-5 | TRBV19 | CASSSQGPMFETQYF | TGTGCCAGTAGTTCCCAGGGGCCGATGTTCGAGACCCAGTACTTC
. | . | TRBJ1-1 | TRBV5-6 | CASSLDTLEGKVEAFF | TGTGCCAGCAGCTTGGATACGCTGGAGGGAAAAGTTGAAGCTTTCTTT
TRBD2 | . | TRBJ2-1 | TRBV5-1 | CASILVAGGPDEQFF | TGCGCCAGCATTCTCGTAGCGGGGGGTCCCGATGAGCAGTTCTTC
TRBD1 | . | TRBJ2-6 | TRBV7-9 | CASASTGLISGANVLTF | TGTGCCAGCGCCTCGACAGGGTTGATTTCTGGGGCCAACGTCCTGACTTTC
TRBD2 | . | TRBJ2-3 | TRBV6-5 | CASTSPSGGAYTQYF | TGTGCCAGCACGTCTCCTAGCGGGGGGGCCTATACGCAGTATTTT
. | . | TRBJ1-5 | TRBV10-1 | CASSYRFSSNQPQHF | TGCGCCAGCAGTTACAGATTTTCTAGCAATCAGCCCCAGCATTTT
TRBD1 | . | TRBJ2-3 | TRBV4-2 | CASSQDWGQPSTDTQYF | TGTGCCAGCAGCCAAGATTGGGGACAGCCTAGCACAGATACGCAGTATTTT
. | once | TRBJ1-2 | TRBV19 | CASSMRREGGYTF | TGTGCCAGTAGTATGCGGAGGGAAGGCGGCTACACCTTC
TRBD1 | . | TRBJ1-5 | TRBV10-2 | CASSSRDRGRWGQPQHF | TGCGCCAGCAGCTCCCGGGACAGGGGGCGATGGGGTCAGCCCCAGCATTTT
. | . | TRBJ2-7 | TRBV29-1 | CSVEDNRQDSFF | TGCAGCGTTGAAGACAATCGACAGGACTCTTTCTTC
. | . | TRBJ2-1 | TRBV7-3 | CASSHPGSEQFF | TGTGCCAGCAGCCACCCGGGGAGTGAGCAGTTCTTC
. | . | TRBJ2-1 | TRBV18 | CASSSLDSQSYNEQFF | TGTGCCAGCTCATCTCTCGACAGCCAGTCCTACAATGAGCAGTTCTTC
TRBD2 | . | TRBJ2-3 | TRBV25-1 | CASSESLASGSPDTQYF | TGTGCCAGCAGTGAATCCCTTGCTAGCGGAAGCCCAGATACGCAGTATTTT
. | . | TRBJ2-5 | TRBV27 | CASSLSIQDIRETQYF | TGTGCCAGCAGTTTATCAATCCAGGACATAAGAGAGACCCAGTACTTC
. | . | TRBJ2-7 | TRBV11-2 | CASSLDRYEQYF | TGTGCCAGCAGCTTAGACAGATACGAGCAGTACTTC
TRBD1 | . | TRBJ1-2 | TRBV5-1 | CASSSPFGDSNYGYTF | TGCGCCAGCAGCTCGCCTTTTGGGGACAGTAACTATGGCTACACCTTC